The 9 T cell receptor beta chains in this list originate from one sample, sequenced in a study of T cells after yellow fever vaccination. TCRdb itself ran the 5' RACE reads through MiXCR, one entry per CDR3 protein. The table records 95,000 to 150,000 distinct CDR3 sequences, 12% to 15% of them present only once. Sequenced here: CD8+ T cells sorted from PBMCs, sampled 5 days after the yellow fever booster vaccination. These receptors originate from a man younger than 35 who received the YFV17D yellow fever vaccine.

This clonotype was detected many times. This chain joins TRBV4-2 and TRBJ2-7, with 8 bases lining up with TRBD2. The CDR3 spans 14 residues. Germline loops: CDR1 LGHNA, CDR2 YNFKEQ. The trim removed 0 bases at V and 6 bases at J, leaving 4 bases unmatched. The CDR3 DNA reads TGTGCCAGCAGCCAAGATCGGACTAGCCGCGAGCAGTACGTC. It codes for CASSQDRTSREQYV.

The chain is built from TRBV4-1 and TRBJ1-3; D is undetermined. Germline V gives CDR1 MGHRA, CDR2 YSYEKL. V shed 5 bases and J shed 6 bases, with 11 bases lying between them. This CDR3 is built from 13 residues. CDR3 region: CASSVSLENTIYF. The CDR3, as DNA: TGCGCCAGCAGCGTCAGTTTGGAAAACACCATATATTTT.

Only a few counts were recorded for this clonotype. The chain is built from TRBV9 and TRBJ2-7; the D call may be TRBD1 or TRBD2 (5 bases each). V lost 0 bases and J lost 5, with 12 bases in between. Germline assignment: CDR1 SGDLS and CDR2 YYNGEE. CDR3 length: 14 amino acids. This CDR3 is CASSVEGRGDEQYF. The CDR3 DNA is TGTGCCAGCAGCGTAGAGGGCAGAGGGGACGAGCAGTACTTC. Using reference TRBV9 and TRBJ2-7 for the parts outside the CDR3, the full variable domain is DSGVTQTPKHLITATGQRVTLRCSPRSGDLSVYWYQQSLDQGLQFLIQYYNGEERAKGNILERFSAQQFPDLHSELNLSSLELGDSALYFCASSVEGRGDEQYFGPGTRLTVT.

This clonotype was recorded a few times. The CDR3 sequence: CASSFGWGGQGATEAFF. The CDR3 DNA sequence: TGTGCCAGCAGCTTTGGTTGGGGGGGACAGGGGGCCACTGAAGCTTTCTTT. The chain carries TRBV7-2 and TRBJ1-1, with TRBD1 identical over 12 bases. Germline lookup yields CDR1 SGHTA and CDR2 FQGNSA. Germline trimming cut 3 bases from V and 4 bases from J; bases unmatched to any gene: 9. The CDR3 consists of 17 residues. Variable domain in full (rest from reference TRBV7-2 and TRBJ1-1): GAGVSQSPSNKVTEKGKDVELRCDPISGHTALYWYRQSLGQGLEFLIYFQGNSAPDKSGLPSDRFSAERTGGSVSTLTIQRTQQEDSAVYLCASSFGWGGQGATEAFFGQGTRLTVV.

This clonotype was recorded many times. Here the CDR3 DNA reads TGTGCCAGCAGCCCTTCCTCGGTTAGCACAGATACGCAGTATTTT. Translated, it gives CASSPSSVSTDTQYF. The chain has TRBV7-9 and TRBJ2-3; D remains unclear. This CDR3 contains 15 residues. Trimming removed 5 bases from V and 0 bases from J, with 12 bases in between. Germline CDR1 and CDR2: SEHNR and FQNEAQ (reference sequence).

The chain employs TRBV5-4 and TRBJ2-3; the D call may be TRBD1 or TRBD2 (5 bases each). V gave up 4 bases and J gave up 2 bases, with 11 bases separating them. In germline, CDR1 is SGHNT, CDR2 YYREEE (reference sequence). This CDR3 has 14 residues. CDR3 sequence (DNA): TGTGCCAGCAGCCCAACGGGACCCACAGATACGCAGTATTTT. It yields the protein CASSPTGPTDTQYF.

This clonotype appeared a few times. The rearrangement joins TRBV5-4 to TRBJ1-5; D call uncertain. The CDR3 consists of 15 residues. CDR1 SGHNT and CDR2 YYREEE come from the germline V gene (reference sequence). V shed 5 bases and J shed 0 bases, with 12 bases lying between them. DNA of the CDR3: TGTGCCAGCAGTTTCGGACCGATTAGCAATCAGCCCCAGCATTTT. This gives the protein CASSFGPISNQPQHF.

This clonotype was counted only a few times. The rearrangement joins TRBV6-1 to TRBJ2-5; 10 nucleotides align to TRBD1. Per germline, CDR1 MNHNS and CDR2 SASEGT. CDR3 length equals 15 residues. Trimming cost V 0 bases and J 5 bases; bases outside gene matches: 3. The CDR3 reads CASSEATGGAETQYF. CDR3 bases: TGTGCCAGCAGTGAAGCGACAGGGGGCGCGGAGACCCAGTACTTC.

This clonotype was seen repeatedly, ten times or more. CDR3 residues: CATSREGGLNEKLFF. The CDR3 region has the DNA TGTGCCACCAGCAGAGAGGGCGGACTGAATGAAAAACTGTTTTTT. The chain joins TRBV15 to TRBJ1-4; no clear D gene. Trimming left V 0 bases short and J 5 bases short, with 10 bases between. Germline V gene data show CDR1 as LNHNV and CDR2 as YYDKDF (reference sequence). The CDR3 runs to 15 residues.